The rows below give T cell receptor beta chains drawn from one sample of a study of blood T cell repertoires in COVID-19. Clones were read by immunoSEQ multiplex PCR, and TCRdb kept only the in-frame ones, dropping some. The repertoire includes fewer than 250,000 clones, around 81% of them detected once, and about 7.7% sits in the top ten. Sequencing used PBMCs or T cells enriched from blood (not recorded which). The receptor set was obtained from a middle-aged woman with acute COVID-19. Both conserved end residues are part of each CDR3. D genes are given only for firm matches. Rows give clone size only sometimes, using once, few, many, or a class for an expanded clone.

CDR3nt	CDR3aa	d_gene	j_gene	abundance	v_gene
TGTGCCAGCAGCCAGACGGGGAATCAGCCCCAGCATTTT	CASSQTGNQPQHF	NA	TRBJ1-5	NA	TRBV3-1/TRBV3-2
TGTGCCAGCAGTTACGACTGGAATGGAAACACCATATATTTT	CASSYDWNGNTIYF	NA	TRBJ1-3	NA	TRBV6-6
TGTGCCAGCAGACCGAACCCGTTCGGGAGGAGCACTGAAGCTTTCTTT	CASRPNPFGRSTEAFF	NA	TRBJ1-1	NA	TRBV3-1/TRBV3-2
TGTGCCACCAGTGATTCACAGGGTACAGATACGCAGTATTTT	CATSDSQGTDTQYF	NA	TRBJ2-3	once	TRBV24-1
TGTGCCAGCACAGGGGGCAGAGATACGCAGTATTTT	CASTGGRDTQYF	TRBD1	TRBJ2-3	NA	TRBV10-3
TGTGCCAGCAGCTGGGGGGATGCGAGCACTGAAGCTTTCTTT	CASSWGDASTEAFF	NA	TRBJ1-1	NA	TRBV7-9
TGTGCCAGCACCTCGGGGGTGGGGGAAAAACTGTTTTTT	CASTSGVGEKLFF	NA	TRBJ1-4	NA	TRBV7-6
TGTGCCAGCAGTTCCAGGGGACTAGCTGGCTACGAGCAGTACTTC	CASSSRGLAGYEQYF	TRBD2	TRBJ2-7	NA	TRBV28
TGTGCCACCAGTGATTTGCAAGGGGCTGGCTACACCTTC	CATSDLQGAGYTF	NA	TRBJ1-2	NA	TRBV24-1
TGTGCCACCAGCAGAGGGACAGGGGGAACGGGGGCCAACGTCCTGACTTTC	CATSRGTGGTGANVLTF	TRBD1	TRBJ2-6	once	TRBV15
TGTGCCAGCAGCTTAGTCGGGGACACCATATATTTT	CASSLVGDTIYF	NA	TRBJ1-3	NA	TRBV7-9
TGTGCCAGCAGCCCCCGCGGGGGGAGCTCCTACAATGAGCAGTTCTTC	CASSPRGGSSYNEQFF	TRBD2	TRBJ2-1	NA	TRBV7-9
TGTGCCAGCAGCTTAGCGGGGGGGCCGAGTGAGCAGTTCTTC	CASSLAGGPSEQFF	TRBD2	TRBJ2-1	few	TRBV7-3
TGTGCCAGCAGTTTGTCCGGGAGTCCTAACTATGGCTACACCTTC	CASSLSGSPNYGYTF	NA	TRBJ1-2	NA	TRBV28